The sequence of this TCR beta chain was determined in a study of T cells in women clearing cervical HPV infection. Concerning this clone itself: Its antigen is unidentified. Read data end 3 residues before the CDR3 end; the end is taken from the germline J gene.

Study findings and constraints: Controls had more TRBV6-7 (around 0.15%) than cases (roughly 0.11%).

Germline CDR1 and CDR2: MGHRA and YSYEKL. CDR3 length: 16 residues. V lost 6 bases, J lost 2 bases, and 16 bases lay in between. Data came from immunoSEQ multiplex PCR; TCRdb stores just in-frame clones and leaves some out. This sample's table has 30,000 to 35,000 clones. This chain uses TRBV4-1 with TRBJ1-4; a weak D match, TRBD1 (6 bases). Specimen: blood buffy coat. The origin of this receptor is a woman aged 18-70 years with a cervical HPV16 infection that either progressed to CIN3+ or cleared (not recorded which). The CDR3 loop is CASRQGGASTNEKLFF. CDR3 DNA (partial): TGCGCCAGCAGACAGGGTGGGGCTTCGACTAATGAAAAA.